The source of this T cell receptor beta chain is a study of cytomegalovirus exposure and HLA in healthy donors. Study-wide background: As an earlier analysis found, 150 million to 200 million T cells yielded some 120 million unique TCR beta sequences. Findings and caveats of the study: Usually a TCR sequence was rare, but some public TCRs were found in many donors. As was reported, the classifier diagnosed cytomegalovirus status with high specificity and sensitivity.

After removal of 2 bases from V and 0 bases from J, the junction contained 5 bases not matched to a gene. This CDR3 has 17 amino acids. Germline CDR1 reads SGHRS; CDR2 reads YFSETQ. About this clone: Its antigen remains unknown.

The PCR contained 60 Vbeta and 13 Jbeta primers. The authors' processing: A later analysis tallied 80 million to 100 million unique TCR beta chains, around 10 million of them shared. Produced via immunoSEQ multiplex PCR; TCRdb's table is partial and in-frame only. V and J calls and clone size are those listed in that table; D and trimming were worked out from the DNA. Counted here are some 190,000 clones, approximately 84% occurring once; the ten biggest clones make up about 3.1%. The chain combines TRBV5-1 with TRBJ2-1, with 10 nucleotides matching TRBD2. The TCR was taken from a female donor in good health and CMV-seronegative. The specimen was PBMCs. In DNA form, the CDR3 reads TGCGCCAGCAGCTTTATTAGCGGGGGGAGCTCCTACAATGAGCAGTTCTTC. Its translation is CASSFISGGSSYNEQFF. Full variable domain (rest looked up from reference TRBV5-1 and TRBJ2-1): KAGVTQTPRYLIKTRGQQVTLSCSPISGHRSVSWYQQTPGQGLQFLFEYFSETQRNKGNFPGRFSGRQFSNSRSEMNVSTLELGDSALYLCASSFISGGSSYNEQFFGPGTRLTVL.